The rows below give T cell receptor beta chains drawn from one sample of a study of blood T cell repertoires in COVID-19. The data were produced by immunoSEQ multiplex PCR, yet TCRdb's version contains in-frame clones alone and is incomplete. In the table there are some 130,000 clones, roughly four fifths of which are singletons. Sequencing was done on a sample of PBMCs or T cells enriched from blood (not recorded which). Every receptor here comes from a man younger than 45 who had recovered from COVID-19. The CDR3 runs from the conserved cysteine through the conserved F or W. The D gene is left open where the match is weak. Clone size is given for some rows only: seen once, a few or many times, or a class if the clone is expanded.

CDR3: CASSLRGRETQYF; DNA: TGTGCCAGCAGCTTAAGAGGGAGAGAGACCCAGTACTTC; V: TRBV7-8; J: TRBJ2-5; size: .; length: 13; D: .
CDR3: CASSLSGESTDTQYF; DNA: TGTGCCAGCAGCTTAAGCGGGGAGAGCACAGATACGCAGTATTTT; V: TRBV11-3; J: TRBJ2-3; size: .; length: 15; D: TRBD2
CDR3: CASSPKHGQSMGYTF; DNA: TGTGCCAGCAGCCCTAAACATGGACAGTCCATGGGCTACACCTTC; V: TRBV3-1/TRBV3-2; J: TRBJ1-2; size: .; length: 15; D: .
CDR3: CASSLAGNTWQVDTQYF; DNA: TGTGCCAGCAGCTTGGCAGGGAATACGTGGCAGGTAGATACGCAGTATTTT; V: TRBV5-5; J: TRBJ2-3; size: .; length: 17; D: .
CDR3: CASAGLSSYNEQFF; DNA: TGTGCCAGCGCGGGATTAAGCTCCTACAATGAGCAGTTCTTC; V: TRBV2; J: TRBJ2-1; size: .; length: 14; D: .
CDR3: CASSQTGTGVAEQYF; DNA: TGCGCCAGCAGCCAAACCGGGACAGGGGTTGCCGAGCAGTACTTC; V: TRBV5-1; J: TRBJ2-7; size: .; length: 15; D: TRBD1
CDR3: CASSRGSNYGYTF; DNA: TGTGCCAGCAGCAGGGGTAGTAACTATGGCTACACCTTC; V: TRBV6-5; J: TRBJ1-2; size: once; length: 13; D: .
CDR3: CASSPTGLIFLDEQFF; DNA: TGTGCCAGCTCACCAACGGGACTCATCTTTCTAGATGAGCAGTTCTTC; V: TRBV18; J: TRBJ2-1; size: once; length: 16; D: .
CDR3: CATSRETGATNEKLFF; DNA: TGTGCCACCAGCAGAGAGACAGGGGCCACTAATGAAAAACTGTTTTTT; V: TRBV15; J: TRBJ1-4; size: .; length: 16; D: TRBD1
CDR3: CASSLKTSGQSSYNEQFF; DNA: TGTGCCAGCAGCTTAAAGACTAGCGGCCAGAGCTCCTACAATGAGCAGTTCTTC; V: TRBV11-3; J: TRBJ2-1; size: .; length: 18; D: TRBD2
CDR3: CASSSGGRAEAFF; DNA: TGTGCCAGCAGCTCAGGGGGCCGCGCTGAAGCTTTCTTT; V: TRBV5-4; J: TRBJ1-1; size: .; length: 13; D: TRBD1
CDR3: CASSESRTGVADTQYF; DNA: TGCGCCAGCAGTGAGTCGAGAACGGGAGTGGCAGATACGCAGTATTTT; V: TRBV10-1; J: TRBJ2-3; size: .; length: 16; D: .
CDR3: CASSLTDRGVSYEQYF; DNA: TGTGCCAGCAGCTTAACCGACAGGGGCGTTTCCTACGAGCAGTACTTC; V: TRBV7-6; J: TRBJ2-7; size: .; length: 16; D: TRBD1
CDR3: CASRQGANPYEQYF; DNA: TGTGCCAGCAGACAGGGGGCGAACCCTTACGAGCAGTACTTC; V: TRBV6-5; J: TRBJ2-7; size: few; length: 14; D: TRBD1
CDR3: CASTPGQYNSPLHF; DNA: TGTGCCAGTACCCCCGGACAGTATAATTCACCCCTCCACTTT; V: TRBV19; J: TRBJ1-6; size: .; length: 14; D: .
CDR3: CASSPVGDLATNEKLFF; DNA: TGTGCCAGCAGCCCCGTCGGGGATTTAGCAACTAATGAAAAACTGTTTTTT; V: TRBV27; J: TRBJ1-4; size: .; length: 17; D: .
CDR3: CASSGDRENTEAFF; DNA: TGTGCCAGCTCAGGGGACAGGGAGAACACTGAAGCTTTCTTT; V: TRBV18; J: TRBJ1-1; size: .; length: 14; D: TRBD1
CDR3: CASSKTSGSSYNEQFF; DNA: TGTGCTAGCAGCAAGACTAGCGGTTCCTCCTACAATGAGCAGTTCTTC; V: TRBV7-7; J: TRBJ2-1; size: .; length: 16; D: TRBD2
CDR3: CASSTGTGVVNYNEQFF; DNA: TGTGCCAGCAGCACCGGGACAGGGGTGGTTAACTACAATGAGCAGTTCTTC; V: TRBV5-4; J: TRBJ2-1; size: .; length: 17; D: TRBD1
CDR3: CASSATGGHYGYTF; DNA: TGTGCCAGTAGTGCTACAGGGGGACACTATGGCTACACCTTC; V: TRBV19; J: TRBJ1-2; size: .; length: 14; D: TRBD1
CDR3: CASSFQTGNSPLHF; DNA: TGCGCCAGCAGCTTCCAAACAGGGAATTCACCCCTCCACTTT; V: TRBV4-1; J: TRBJ1-6; size: .; length: 14; D: .
CDR3: CASSPTGAPDTQYF; DNA: TGTGCCAGCAGCCCCACAGGGGCCCCAGATACGCAGTATTTT; V: TRBV11-2; J: TRBJ2-3; size: .; length: 14; D: TRBD1
CDR3: CASSSRTEDGNTIYF; DNA: TGTGCCAGCAGTTCCCGGACAGAGGATGGAAACACCATATATTTT; V: TRBV6-5; J: TRBJ1-3; size: .; length: 15; D: .
CDR3: CAISESSGNTEAFF; DNA: TGTGCCATCAGTGAGTCGTCAGGGAACACTGAAGCTTTCTTT; V: TRBV10-3; J: TRBJ1-1; size: .; length: 14; D: .
CDR3: CATSRERMRAGEQFF; DNA: TGTGCCACCAGCAGAGAAAGGATGAGGGCGGGTGAGCAGTTCTTC; V: TRBV15; J: TRBJ2-1; size: .; length: 15; D: .
CDR3: CASSRMYDRVTAYEQYF; DNA: TGTGCCAGCAGCAGGATGTACGACAGGGTAACCGCCTACGAGCAGTACTTC; V: TRBV5-4; J: TRBJ2-7; size: .; length: 17; D: TRBD1
CDR3: CAISVADTKTDGYTF; DNA: TGTGCCATCAGTGTGGCGGACACCAAAACGGATGGCTACACCTTC; V: TRBV10-3; J: TRBJ1-2; size: .; length: 15; D: .
CDR3: CASSLRVAAYNEQFF; DNA: TGTGCCAGCAGCTTACGAGTAGCGGCCTACAATGAGCAGTTCTTC; V: TRBV7-6; J: TRBJ2-1; size: .; length: 15; D: .
CDR3: CASSHGNTEAFF; DNA: TGTGCCAGCAGCCACGGGAACACTGAAGCTTTCTTT; V: TRBV7-9; J: TRBJ1-1; size: .; length: 12; D: .
CDR3: CASSPTGLVGYEQYF; DNA: TGTGCCAGCAGCCCCACCGGACTAGTGGGCTACGAGCAGTACTTC; V: TRBV13; J: TRBJ2-7; size: .; length: 15; D: TRBD2
CDR3: CASSPKLESTDTQYF; DNA: TGTGCCAGCAGCCCAAAGCTTGAGAGCACAGATACGCAGTATTTT; V: TRBV7-6; J: TRBJ2-3; size: once; length: 15; D: .
CDR3: CAIRDREKNIQYF; DNA: TGTGCCATCAGGGACAGGGAAAAAAACATTCAGTACTTC; V: TRBV10-3; J: TRBJ2-4; size: .; length: 13; D: TRBD1
CDR3: CASRGTATTGELFF; DNA: TGTGCCAGCCGAGGGACAGCCACCACCGGGGAGCTGTTTTTT; V: TRBV6-5; J: TRBJ2-2; size: .; length: 14; D: TRBD1
CDR3: CASRLTGLTEAFF; DNA: TGTGCCAGCAGACTGACAGGGCTAACTGAAGCTTTCTTT; V: TRBV12-3/TRBV12-4; J: TRBJ1-1; size: .; length: 13; D: TRBD1
CDR3: CASSPPTSGYTIYF; DNA: TGTGCCAGCTCACCACCTACCTCAGGGTACACCATATATTTT; V: TRBV18; J: TRBJ1-3; size: .; length: 14; D: .
CDR3: CASSSQGSYTF; DNA: TGTGCCAGCAGCTCACAGGGATCCTACACCTTC; V: TRBV5-4; J: TRBJ1-2; size: .; length: 11; D: .
CDR3: CASSATGGIETQYF; DNA: TGTGCCAGCAGCGCAACAGGGGGCATTGAGACCCAGTACTTC; V: TRBV9; J: TRBJ2-5; size: .; length: 14; D: TRBD1
CDR3: CASSEAPRAFF; DNA: TGTGCCAGCAGTGAAGCCCCCAGGGCTTTCTTT; V: TRBV6-1; J: TRBJ1-1; size: .; length: 11; D: .
CDR3: CASSLQGSGELFF; DNA: TGTGCCAGCAGTTTACAGGGCTCCGGGGAGCTGTTTTTT; V: TRBV27; J: TRBJ2-2; size: .; length: 13; D: .
CDR3: CASSILLVTGTDTQYF; DNA: TGTGCCAGTAGTATACTTTTAGTGACTGGCACAGATACGCAGTATTTT; V: TRBV19; J: TRBJ2-3; size: once; length: 16; D: .
CDR3: CASSLERGQGFRQPQHF; DNA: TGTGCCAGCAGCTTAGAGAGGGGACAGGGGTTCCGACAGCCCCAGCATTTT; V: TRBV7-2; J: TRBJ1-5; size: .; length: 17; D: TRBD1